This T cell receptor beta chain was identified during a study of T cell changes during pregnancy in multiple sclerosis. Germline-derived CDR1 and CDR2 are MDHEN and SYDVKM. The CDR3 extends over 15 amino acids. Trimming cost V 9 bases and J 4 bases; bases outside gene matches: 14. Sequenced by immunoSEQ multiplex PCR; TCRdb stores in-frame clones only, minus some. The sample lists 30,000 to 40,000 clones, over 80% occurring once. The sequences come from CD8+ T cells from peripheral blood mononuclear cells, collected before pregnancy. The origin of this receptor is a female donor with multiple sclerosis, enrolled in a pregnancy study. V gene TRBV28 combines with J gene TRBJ1-2; 7 positions agree with TRBD1. The chain's CDR3 is CASENTGAAPYGYTF. CDR3 nucleotides: TGTGCCAGTGAAAATACAGGGGCGGCGCCCTATGGCTACACCTTC.